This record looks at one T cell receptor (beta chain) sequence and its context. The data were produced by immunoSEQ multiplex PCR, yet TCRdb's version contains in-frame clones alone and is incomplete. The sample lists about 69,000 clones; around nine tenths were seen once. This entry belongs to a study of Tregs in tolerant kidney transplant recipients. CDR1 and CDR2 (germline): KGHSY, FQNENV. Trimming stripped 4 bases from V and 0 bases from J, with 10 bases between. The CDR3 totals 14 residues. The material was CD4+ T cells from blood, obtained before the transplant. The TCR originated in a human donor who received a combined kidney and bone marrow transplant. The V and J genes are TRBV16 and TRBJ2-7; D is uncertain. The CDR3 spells CASSRSDTSYEQYF. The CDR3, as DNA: TGTGCCAGCAGCCGTTCCGACACCTCCTACGAGCAGTACTTC.